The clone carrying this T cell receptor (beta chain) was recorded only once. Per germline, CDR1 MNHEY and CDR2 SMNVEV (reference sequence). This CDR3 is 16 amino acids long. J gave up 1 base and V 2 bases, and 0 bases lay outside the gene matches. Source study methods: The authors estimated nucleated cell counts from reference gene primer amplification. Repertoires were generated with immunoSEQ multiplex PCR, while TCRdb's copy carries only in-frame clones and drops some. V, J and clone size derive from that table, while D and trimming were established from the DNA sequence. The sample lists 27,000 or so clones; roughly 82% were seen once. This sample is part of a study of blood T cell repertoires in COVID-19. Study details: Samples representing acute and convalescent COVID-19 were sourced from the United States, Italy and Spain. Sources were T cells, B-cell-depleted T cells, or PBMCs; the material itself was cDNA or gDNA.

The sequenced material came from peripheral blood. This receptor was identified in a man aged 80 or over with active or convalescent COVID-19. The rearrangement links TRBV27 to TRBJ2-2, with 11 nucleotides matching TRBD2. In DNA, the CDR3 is TGTGCCAGCAGTTTAGGGACTAGCGGGAACACCGGGGAGCTGTTTTTT. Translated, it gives CASSLGTSGNTGELFF.